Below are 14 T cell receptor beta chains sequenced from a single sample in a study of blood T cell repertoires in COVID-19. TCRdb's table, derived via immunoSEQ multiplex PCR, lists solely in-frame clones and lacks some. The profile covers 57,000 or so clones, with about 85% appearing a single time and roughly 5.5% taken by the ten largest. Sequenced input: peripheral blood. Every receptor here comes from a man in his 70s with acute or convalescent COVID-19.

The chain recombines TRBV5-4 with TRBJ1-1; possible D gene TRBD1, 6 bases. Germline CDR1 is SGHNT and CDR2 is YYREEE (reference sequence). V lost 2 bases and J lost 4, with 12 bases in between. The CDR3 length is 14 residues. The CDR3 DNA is TGTGCCAGCAGCTTCCATCAAGGGGGCACTGAAGCTTTCTTT. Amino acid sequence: CASSFHQGGTEAFF.

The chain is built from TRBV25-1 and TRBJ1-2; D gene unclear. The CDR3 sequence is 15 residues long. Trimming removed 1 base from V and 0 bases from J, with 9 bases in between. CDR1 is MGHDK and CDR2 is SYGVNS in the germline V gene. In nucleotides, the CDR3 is TGTGCCAGCAGTGAATTCCGGGGATCTAACTATGGCTACACCTTC. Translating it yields CASSEFRGSNYGYTF.

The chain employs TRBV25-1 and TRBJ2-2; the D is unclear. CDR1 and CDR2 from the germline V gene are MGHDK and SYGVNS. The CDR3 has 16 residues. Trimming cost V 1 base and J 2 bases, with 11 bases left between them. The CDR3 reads CASSEWKWSNTGELFF. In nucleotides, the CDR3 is TGTGCCAGCAGTGAATGGAAGTGGAGCAACACCGGGGAGCTGTTTTTT.

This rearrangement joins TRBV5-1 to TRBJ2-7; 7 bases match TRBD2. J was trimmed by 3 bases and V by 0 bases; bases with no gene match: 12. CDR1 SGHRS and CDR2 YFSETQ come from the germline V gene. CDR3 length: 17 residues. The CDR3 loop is CASSLGSIGGGIYEQYF. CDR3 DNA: TGCGCCAGCAGCTTGGGGTCTATCGGCGGGGGTATCTACGAGCAGTACTTC.

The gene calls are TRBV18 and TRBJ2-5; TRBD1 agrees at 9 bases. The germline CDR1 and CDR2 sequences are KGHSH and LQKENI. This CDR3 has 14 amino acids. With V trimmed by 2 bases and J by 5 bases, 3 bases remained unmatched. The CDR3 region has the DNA TGTGCCAGCTCACCAAGGACAGGGGCCGAGACCCAGTACTTC. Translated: CASSPRTGAETQYF.

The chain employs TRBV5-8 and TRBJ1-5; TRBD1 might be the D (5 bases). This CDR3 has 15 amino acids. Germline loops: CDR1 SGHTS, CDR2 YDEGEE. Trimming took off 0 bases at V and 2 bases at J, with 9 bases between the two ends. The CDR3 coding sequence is TGTGCCAGCAGCTTGGGGCAGGGCGGCAATCAGCCCCAGCATTTT. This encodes CASSLGQGGNQPQHF.

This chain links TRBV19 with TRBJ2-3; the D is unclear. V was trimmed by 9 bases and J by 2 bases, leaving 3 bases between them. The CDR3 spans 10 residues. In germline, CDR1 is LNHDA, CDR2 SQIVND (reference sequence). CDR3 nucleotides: TGTGCCAGCCACACAGATACGCAGTATTTT. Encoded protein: CASHTDTQYF.

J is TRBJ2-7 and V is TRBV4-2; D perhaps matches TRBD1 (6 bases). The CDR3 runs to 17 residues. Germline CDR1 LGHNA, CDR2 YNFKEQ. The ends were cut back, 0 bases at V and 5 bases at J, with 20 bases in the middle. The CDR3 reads CASSQDGLAGEADEQYF. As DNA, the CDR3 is TGTGCCAGCAGCCAAGACGGTCTGGCAGGGGAAGCCGACGAGCAGTACTTC.

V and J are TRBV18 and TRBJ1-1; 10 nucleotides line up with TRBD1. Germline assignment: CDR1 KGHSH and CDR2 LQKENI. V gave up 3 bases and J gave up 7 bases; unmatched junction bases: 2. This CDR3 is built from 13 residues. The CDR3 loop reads CASSPGQGFEAFF. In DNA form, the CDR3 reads TGTGCCAGCTCACCGGGACAGGGGTTTGAAGCTTTCTTT. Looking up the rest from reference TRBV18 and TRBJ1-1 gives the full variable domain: NAGVMQNPRHLVRRRGQEARLRCSPMKGHSHVYWYRQLPEEGLKFMVYLQKENIIDESGMPKERFSAEFPKEGPSILRIQQVVRGDSAAYFCASSPGQGFEAFFGQGTRLTVV.

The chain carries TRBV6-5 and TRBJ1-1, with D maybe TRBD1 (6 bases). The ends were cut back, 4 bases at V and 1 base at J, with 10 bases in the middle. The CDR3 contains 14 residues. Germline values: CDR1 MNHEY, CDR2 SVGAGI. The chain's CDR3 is CASSSLGGNTEAFF. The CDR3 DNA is TGTGCCAGCAGTTCCCTAGGGGGGAACACTGAAGCTTTCTTT.

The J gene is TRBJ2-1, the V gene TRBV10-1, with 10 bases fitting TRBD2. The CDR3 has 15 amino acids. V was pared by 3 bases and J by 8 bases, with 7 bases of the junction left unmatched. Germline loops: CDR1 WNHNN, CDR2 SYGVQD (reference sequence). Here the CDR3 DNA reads TGCGCCAGCAGTGATCAGCGGGGGGGCCAGGATGAGCAGTTCTTC. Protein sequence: CASSDQRGGQDEQFF.

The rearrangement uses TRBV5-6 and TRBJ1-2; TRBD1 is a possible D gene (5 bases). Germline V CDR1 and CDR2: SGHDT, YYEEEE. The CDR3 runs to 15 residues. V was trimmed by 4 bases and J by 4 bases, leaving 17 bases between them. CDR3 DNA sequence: TGTGCCAGCAGCGCCAGTTACGGGGGTTTCTATGGCTACACCTTC. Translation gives CASSASYGGFYGYTF.

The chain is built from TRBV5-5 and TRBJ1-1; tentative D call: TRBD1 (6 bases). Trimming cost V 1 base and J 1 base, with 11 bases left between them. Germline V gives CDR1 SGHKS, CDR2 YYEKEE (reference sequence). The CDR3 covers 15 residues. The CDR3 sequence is CASSLMAGENTEAFF. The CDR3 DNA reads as TGTGCCAGCAGCTTGATGGCAGGGGAGAACACTGAAGCTTTCTTT.

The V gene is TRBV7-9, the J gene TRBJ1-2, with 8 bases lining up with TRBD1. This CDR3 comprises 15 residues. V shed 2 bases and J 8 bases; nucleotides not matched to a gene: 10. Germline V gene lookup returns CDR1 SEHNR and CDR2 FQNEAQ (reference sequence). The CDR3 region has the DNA TGTGCCAGCAGCTTATCGGCAGGGGGCCACGGGGGCTACACCTTC. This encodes CASSLSAGGHGGYTF. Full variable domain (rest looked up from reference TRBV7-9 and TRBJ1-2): DTGVSQNPRHKITKRGQNVTFRCDPISEHNRLYWYRQTLGQGPEFLTYFQNEAQLEKSRLLSDRFSAERPKGSFSTLEIQRTEQGDSAMYLCASSLSAGGHGGYTFGSGTRLTVV.